The next 27 T cell receptor beta chains were all read from a single sample in a study of blood T cells in healthy people across ages. A J-beta primer mix and a sample-barcoded 5' primer were used in a second PCR of about 6 to 12 cycles. TCRdb re-analysed the 5' RACE reads in MiXCR, keeping a single row per CDR3 protein. This table holds roughly 1,300,000 distinct CDR3 sequences, approximately 59% found once. Sequenced input: blood. The source of these receptors is a man younger than 35 in good health.

The chain links TRBV7-2 to TRBJ2-7; D not certain. V was cut by 2 bases and J by 4 bases, with 27 bases left in between. CDR3 size: 19 residues. Germline values: CDR1 SGHTA, CDR2 FQGNSA. CDR3 protein: CASSLRKAPLGPILYEQYF. The CDR3 DNA sequence: TGTGCCAGCAGCTTAAGGAAGGCCCCGTTGGGCCCCATCCTTTACGAGCAGTACTTC.

In this sample, this clonotype turned up once. CDR3 bases: TGTGCCAGCAGCCGGCGGGAGGTTCCGACCTACGAGCAGTACTTC. This translates into CASSRREVPTYEQYF. V is TRBV5-6 and J is TRBJ2-7; 8 bases are shared with TRBD2. The CDR3 consists of 15 residues. Looked up from germline, CDR1 is SGHDT and CDR2 is YYEEEE. Germline trimming cut 4 bases from V and 2 bases from J; bases unmatched to any gene: 8.

The rearrangement joins TRBV6-2 or TRBV6-3 to TRBJ1-1, with D unclear. CDR1 MNHEY and CDR2 SVGEGT come from the germline V gene. The CDR3 runs 11 residues. V dropped 7 bases and J dropped 3 bases, with 6 bases sitting between them. CDR3 region: CASIRDTEAFF. Here the CDR3 DNA reads TGTGCCAGCATCCGCGACACTGAAGCTTTCTTT.

This chain connects TRBV2 to TRBJ2-3; 14 bases align to TRBD2. V lost 2 bases, J lost 0 bases, and 4 bases stayed unmatched. CDR1 and CDR2 (germline): SNHLY, FYNNEI. The CDR3 is 18 residues long. This CDR3 is CASSEWGTSGGSTDTQYF. The CDR3 DNA follows: TGTGCCAGCAGTGAATGGGGGACTAGCGGGGGTAGCACAGATACGCAGTATTTT.

The rearrangement uses TRBV4-2 and TRBJ2-4, with TRBD1 matching 7 bases. The DNA end favors TRBJ2-7, so the J call may be wrong. The CDR3 covers 14 residues. The germline gives CDR1 LGHNA, CDR2 YNFKEQ. The CDR3 spells CASSLTGSSLEQYF. CDR3 sequence (DNA): TGTGCCAGCAGCCTGACAGGGTCGTCGCTCGAGCAGTACTTC.

V and J are TRBV2 and TRBJ2-6; D not resolved. CDR1 is SNHLY and CDR2 is FYNNEI in the germline V gene. This CDR3 has 14 residues. V lost 5 bases, J lost 2 bases, and 7 bases lay in between. The CDR3 spells CASSTTPGANVLTF. CDR3 bases: TGTGCCAGCAGTACTACCCCTGGGGCCAACGTCCTGACTTTC.

The chain carries TRBV5-1 and TRBJ1-4; D is uncertain. Trimming pared 3 bases from V and 8 bases from J, leaving 17 bases between. In germline, CDR1 is SGHRS, CDR2 YFSETQ. This CDR3 has 15 amino acids. For the CDR3, the DNA is TGCGCCAGCAGCTCCCAACATGGAAACGACGAAAAACTGTTTTTT. This sequence encodes CASSSQHGNDEKLFF. The whole variable domain, remainder taken from reference TRBV5-1 and TRBJ1-4, is KAGVTQTPRYLIKTRGQQVTLSCSPISGHRSVSWYQQTPGQGLQFLFEYFSETQRNKGNFPGRFSGRQFSNSRSEMNVSTLELGDSALYLCASSSQHGNDEKLFFGSGTQLSVL.

CDR3 loop: CAMGRVNTEAFF. For the CDR3, the DNA is TGTGCCATGGGGAGGGTGAACACTGAAGCTTTCTTT. This chain uses TRBV10-3 with TRBJ1-1; D is undetermined. The V and J ends lost 9 bases and 0 bases respectively, with 8 bases between them. The CDR3 consists of 12 residues. The V gene's germline CDR1 is ENHRY and CDR2 SYGVKD.

This sequence joins TRBV27 and TRBJ2-3; D perhaps matches TRBD1 (7 bases). This CDR3 region has 14 residues. In germline, CDR1 is MNHEY, CDR2 SMNVEV (reference sequence). Between the trimmed V and J ends, which lost 9 bases and 0 bases, there was a span of 13 bases. The CDR3 nucleotides read TGTGCCAGACAGGGGACTCTTAGCACAGATACGCAGTATTTT. Translated: CARQGTLSTDTQYF.

On this clonotype: The junction departs from the called germline gene at one end, perhaps through a read error. As DNA, the CDR3 is TGTTCCAGCAGCTTAGGCACCTATGGCTACACCTTC. This gives the protein CSSSLGTYGYTF. The V gene is TRBV7-9, the J gene TRBJ1-2; D remains unclear. Germline V gene data show CDR1 as SEHNR and CDR2 as FQNEAQ (reference sequence). This CDR3 has 12 residues.

The DNA for the CDR3 is TGTGCCAGCAGCCCGGGACTAGCGGCCTCCTACGAGCAGTACTTC. It encodes CASSPGLAASYEQYF. The V call is TRBV3-1, the J call TRBJ2-7; 11 bases map to TRBD2. Germline V gives CDR1 LGHDT, CDR2 YNNKEL (reference sequence). The ends lost 4 bases at V and 0 bases at J; junction bases unmatched: 2. CDR3 length: 15 residues.

The chain has TRBV5-1 and TRBJ2-7; 13 bases are shared with TRBD2. The J call may not be correct, given that the DNA end is closer to TRBJ2-5. Germline loops: CDR1 SGHRS, CDR2 YFSETQ. CDR3 length: 16 residues. The CDR3 DNA sequence: TGCGCCAGCAGCTTGTTGACTAGCGGGAGGAGCAAGACCCAGTACTTC. This gives the protein CASSLLTSGRSKTQYF.

V gene TRBV7-2 combines with J gene TRBJ2-1; perhaps TRBD1 as D (7 bases). This CDR3 region has 14 residues. Looked up from germline, CDR1 is SGHTA and CDR2 is FQGNSA. Trimming cost V 4 bases and J 8 bases, with 15 bases left between them. The CDR3 region has the DNA TGTGCCAGCAGCTCCCCGGGGGACAGCTATGAGCAGTTCTTC. This sequence encodes CASSSPGDSYEQFF.

The chain carries TRBV5-1 and TRBJ2-4, with D hard to call. Trimming left V 0 bases short and J 6 bases short, with 10 bases between. The CDR3 contains 14 residues. The germline CDR1 and CDR2 sequences are SGHRS and YFSETQ. CDR3 residues: CASSLATDLNIQYF. CDR3 coding DNA: TGCGCCAGCAGCTTGGCCACAGACCTAAACATTCAGTACTTC.

This sequence joins TRBV28 and TRBJ2-5; 10 nucleotides agree with TRBD2. CDR1 is MDHEN, CDR2 SYDVKM, per germline. CDR3 size: 15 residues. J lost 5 bases, V lost 8 bases, and 11 bases had no gene match. As DNA, the CDR3 is TGTGCCAGCGGGACAACCGGGACTAGCGTCGAGACCCAGTACTTC. Protein product: CASGTTGTSVETQYF.

This clonotype has a handful of counts. The chain joins TRBV11-2 to TRBJ2-7; D might be TRBD1 (6 bases). Trimming removed 0 bases at V and 2 bases at J, with 14 bases between. This CDR3 is 16 amino acids long. Germline V gene data show CDR1 as SGHAT and CDR2 as FQNNGV. CDR3: CASSLDPGTSTYEQYF. The CDR3 DNA reads as TGTGCCAGCAGCTTAGATCCCGGGACATCGACCTACGAGCAGTACTTC. The full variable domain, completed using reference TRBV11-2 and TRBJ2-7, is EAGVAQSPRYKIIEKRQSVAFWCNPISGHATLYWYQQILGQGPKLLIQFQNNGVVDDSQLPKDRFSAERLKGVDSTLKIQPAKLEDSAVYLCASSLDPGTSTYEQYFGPGTRLTVT.

J is TRBJ1-2 and V is TRBV9; TRBD1 aligns across 9 bases. The CDR3 runs to 16 residues. After removal of 3 bases from V and 6 bases from J, the junction contained 12 bases not matched to a gene. Looked up from germline, CDR1 is SGDLS and CDR2 is YYNGEE. CDR3 protein: CASSAPRQGEVHGYTF. CDR3 bases: TGTGCCAGCAGCGCCCCCCGACAGGGGGAGGTTCATGGCTACACCTTC.

This clonotype was seen a handful of times. This chain joins TRBV6-1 and TRBJ1-1; weak D call: TRBD1 (5 bases). The germline V and J ends were trimmed by 6 bases and 3 bases, with 11 bases remaining between them. The CDR3 contains 13 residues. From germline, CDR1 is MNHNS and CDR2 SASEGT. CDR3 amino acids: CASRTDGDTEAFF. DNA of the CDR3: TGTGCCAGCAGGACAGACGGGGACACTGAAGCTTTCTTT.

There are a few counts of this clonotype. V and J are TRBV24-1 and TRBJ2-5, with D possibly being TRBD2 (6 bases). Deletions cut 3 bases from V and 2 bases from J, with 12 bases between. CDR1 and CDR2 from the germline V gene are KGHDR and SFDVKD. This CDR3 is 15 amino acids long. The DNA of the CDR3 is TGTGCCACCAGTGATCCGGGGACTTCTCAAGAGACCCAGTACTTC. Amino acids: CATSDPGTSQETQYF.

This chain links TRBV20-1 with TRBJ2-2; 7 bases are shared with TRBD1. CDR3 length: 13 amino acids. With V trimmed by 6 bases and J by 7 bases, 8 bases remained unmatched. The germline CDR1 and CDR2 sequences are DFQATT and SNEGSKA (reference sequence). This CDR3 is CSAEDRVGGELFF. In DNA form, the CDR3 reads TGCAGTGCAGAAGACAGGGTGGGCGGGGAGCTGTTTTTT.

The chain has TRBV6-2 or TRBV6-3 and TRBJ2-7, with 7 positions matching TRBD1. Per the germline V gene, CDR1 is MNHEY and CDR2 is SVGEGT. The CDR3 spans 12 residues. The V and J ends lost 6 bases and 6 bases, in that order; junction bases with no gene match: 5. The CDR3 region is CASRGWTGEQYF. In DNA, the CDR3 is TGTGCCAGCAGGGGATGGACAGGCGAGCAGTACTTC.

The chain recombines TRBV4-3 with TRBJ2-2, with 7 bases lining up with TRBD1. There are 18 residues in the CDR3. J gave up 0 bases and V 3 bases, and 10 bases lay outside the gene matches. Germline CDR1 and CDR2: LGHNA and YSLEER. CDR3 DNA: TGCGCCAGCAGCCAGAGCATCTACAGGGGCTCGAACACCGGGGAGCTGTTTTTT. It is translated as CASSQSIYRGSNTGELFF.

This clonotype occurred many times. The chain links TRBV10-2 to TRBJ1-1, with D tentatively TRBD1 (6 bases). Trimming removed 11 bases at V and 5 bases at J, with 18 bases between. Germline CDR1 reads WSHSY; CDR2 reads SAAADI. The CDR3 loop spans 13 amino acids. DNA for the CDR3: TGCGCCTGTGGTGGGGGGGCAAGAACTGAAGCTTTCTTT. Translation: CACGGGARTEAFF.

This clonotype appeared a few times. V and J are TRBV29-1 and TRBJ2-5; TRBD2 matches 13 bases. The J call is doubtful: the DNA matches TRBJ2-7 better. CDR3 length equals 14 residues. Germline V lookup: CDR1 SQVTM, CDR2 ANQGSEA. The CDR3 region is CSALGLAGSYEQYF. The CDR3 DNA is TGCAGCGCCCTGGGACTAGCGGGGAGCTACGAGCAGTACTTC.

This clonotype showed up just a few times. The rearrangement joins TRBV4-2 to TRBJ2-5; 13 bases fit TRBD2. The CDR3 is 17 residues long. Unmatched junction bases numbered 10, after V lost 4 bases and J lost 5 bases. Germline V gene data show CDR1 as LGHNA and CDR2 as YNFKEQ. CDR3: CASSRQLAGGPRETQYF. The CDR3 nucleotides are TGTGCCAGCAGCCGACAACTAGCGGGGGGGCCCCGGGAGACCCAGTACTTC.

This clonotype has just a few counts. The chain has TRBV20-1 and TRBJ2-7; 9 bases are a match to TRBD1. The CDR3 totals 13 residues. The V gene end was trimmed by 4 bases and the J gene end by 5 bases; junction bases not matched to a gene: 6. The germline V gene has CDR1 DFQATT and CDR2 SNEGSKA (reference sequence). The CDR3 DNA sequence: TGCAGTGCTATCGGGACAGGGCTTCACGAGCAGTACTTC. Translated, it gives CSAIGTGLHEQYF.

Concerning this clonotype itself: A much larger clone lies a single base off, so this may be a read error. The chain recombines TRBV25-1 with TRBJ2-3; D is ambiguous. CDR1 is MGHDK, CDR2 SYGVNS, per germline. The CDR3 length is 13 residues. The CDR3 sequence is CASSGSRTDTQFF. DNA for the CDR3: TGTGCCAGCAGTGGGTCTAGAACAGATACGCAGTTTTTT. Based on the CDR3 plus reference TRBV25-1 and TRBJ2-3, the full variable domain is EADIYQTPRYLVIGTGKKITLECSQTMGHDKMYWYQQDPGMELHLIHYSYGVNSTEKGDLSSESTVSRIRTEHFPLTLESARPSHTSQYLCASSGSRTDTQFFGPGTRLTVL.